The sequence of this T cell receptor beta chain was determined in a study of shared clonotypes between healthy human individuals. Broader study findings: Donor clonotype sharing was expected to depend on sequencing depth. A few donors showed sharing of about 5.5% of naive CD4 clonotypes.

V dropped 9 bases and J dropped 3; count of bases not matched to a gene: 17. The CDR3 has 16 residues. The germline V gene has CDR1 MDHEN and CDR2 SYDVKM. Original analysis: Without quality scores, immunoSEQ junctional reads could not be filtered like full-length reads. Profiled with immunoSEQ multiplex PCR; TCRdb holds only in-frame clones, not every one. That table furnishes V, J and clone size, whereas the DNA furnished D and trimming. The top ten hold over 0.3% of the sample, which has more than 1,200,000 clones, around 98.5% seen once. In the case of this clone: The target antigen is unknown.

Sequencing was carried out using naive CD4+ T cells sorted from blood. Documented subset: CD45RA+ positively selected. This clonotype was obtained from a man aged 25-45 years in good health. The gene calls are TRBV28 and TRBJ2-7; 7 nucleotides align to TRBD1. CDR3 loop: CARWPFSASGGYEQYF. The CDR3 coding sequence is TGTGCCAGATGGCCTTTCTCAGCTTCAGGGGGCTACGAGCAGTACTTC.